A selection of T cell receptor beta chains follows, all from one sample in a study of OX40 agonist ivuxolimab in advanced cancers. The assay was immunoSEQ multiplex PCR, and TCRdb's table has in-frame clones only and misses some. The table records 55,000 to 75,000 clones, around 90% of them present only once. The specimen comprised CD4+ or CD8+ T cells sorted from blood, sampled in a trial of the OX40 agonist ivuxolimab. The receptor source for this set is an adult with an advanced solid tumor such as melanoma, head and neck, liver or kidney cancer. CDR3s leave out the opening cysteine and the closing phenylalanine or tryptophan. D genes are given only for firm matches. Only part of the rows carry a size: once, few, many, or a class if the clone is expanded.

cdr3_aa: ASSGLAGDTYEQY
d_call: TRBD2
v_call: TRBV6-6
clone_size: .
j_call: TRBJ2-7

cdr3_aa: ASSTDYEQF
d_call: .
v_call: TRBV5-1
clone_size: .
j_call: TRBJ2-1

cdr3_aa: ASSAMGTGPYEQY
d_call: TRBD1
v_call: TRBV6-1
clone_size: .
j_call: .

cdr3_aa: ASSWSRGLAGRLF
d_call: TRBD2
v_call: TRBV11-2
clone_size: .
j_call: TRBJ2-2

cdr3_aa: ASSQDGTSVMYNEQF
d_call: TRBD2
v_call: TRBV4-3
clone_size: .
j_call: TRBJ2-1

cdr3_aa: ASSATGGTSGYSPYEQY
d_call: TRBD2
v_call: TRBV13
clone_size: .
j_call: TRBJ2-7

cdr3_aa: ASSLGPDYNGQF
d_call: .
v_call: TRBV7-2
clone_size: .
j_call: TRBJ2-1

cdr3_aa: ASPPAGALSTDTQY
d_call: .
v_call: TRBV7-9
clone_size: .
j_call: TRBJ2-3

cdr3_aa: ASSSGSQRYEQF
d_call: .
v_call: TRBV27
clone_size: .
j_call: TRBJ2-1

cdr3_aa: ASRRGSFYEQY
d_call: .
v_call: TRBV27
clone_size: .
j_call: TRBJ2-7

cdr3_aa: ASSEALGGRHTGELF
d_call: .
v_call: TRBV2
clone_size: .
j_call: TRBJ2-2

cdr3_aa: ASSLGQAQPFYEQY
d_call: TRBD1
v_call: TRBV5-1
clone_size: .
j_call: TRBJ2-7

cdr3_aa: ASSPVYSATNEKLF
d_call: .
v_call: TRBV28
clone_size: .
j_call: TRBJ1-4

cdr3_aa: SVCGSSYNEQF
d_call: TRBD2
v_call: TRBV29-1
clone_size: .
j_call: TRBJ2-1

cdr3_aa: ASRPRDIRNIQY
d_call: .
v_call: TRBV28
clone_size: .
j_call: TRBJ2-4

cdr3_aa: ASSSSLTDTQY
d_call: .
v_call: TRBV19
clone_size: .
j_call: TRBJ2-3

cdr3_aa: ASSSSGTSGETQY
d_call: TRBD2
v_call: TRBV7-2
clone_size: .
j_call: TRBJ2-5

cdr3_aa: ASSSGQADYEQY
d_call: TRBD1
v_call: TRBV5-1
clone_size: .
j_call: TRBJ2-7

cdr3_aa: ASSIILGSPEAF
d_call: .
v_call: TRBV19
clone_size: .
j_call: TRBJ1-1

cdr3_aa: ASSGTGFGNIQY
d_call: TRBD1
v_call: TRBV2
clone_size: .
j_call: TRBJ2-4

cdr3_aa: ASSGGRAGFVSDTEAF
d_call: .
v_call: TRBV2
clone_size: few
j_call: TRBJ1-1

cdr3_aa: ASSIYADSNQPQH
d_call: .
v_call: TRBV19
clone_size: once
j_call: TRBJ1-5

cdr3_aa: ASSQDRGHYEQY
d_call: TRBD1
v_call: TRBV4-1
clone_size: .
j_call: TRBJ2-7

cdr3_aa: ASSPGTRGNQPQH
d_call: .
v_call: TRBV19
clone_size: .
j_call: TRBJ1-5

cdr3_aa: ASSVPVGRGTGELF
d_call: .
v_call: TRBV19
clone_size: .
j_call: TRBJ2-2

cdr3_aa: ASSKTGGGTGELF
d_call: TRBD1
v_call: TRBV19
clone_size: .
j_call: TRBJ2-2

cdr3_aa: ASSSGKTYEQY
d_call: .
v_call: TRBV19
clone_size: .
j_call: TRBJ2-7

cdr3_aa: AWSWGTEAF
d_call: .
v_call: TRBV30
clone_size: .
j_call: TRBJ1-1

cdr3_aa: ASSFGTFYEQY
d_call: .
v_call: TRBV5-1
clone_size: .
j_call: TRBJ2-7

cdr3_aa: ASSLNSGLARYEQY
d_call: TRBD2
v_call: TRBV5-6
clone_size: once
j_call: TRBJ2-7

cdr3_aa: ASSTPGGGDEKLF
d_call: .
v_call: TRBV4-1
clone_size: .
j_call: TRBJ1-4

cdr3_aa: ASSPHRAAGELF
d_call: .
v_call: TRBV13
clone_size: once
j_call: TRBJ2-2

cdr3_aa: ASSETRDLQQF
d_call: .
v_call: TRBV10-2
clone_size: .
j_call: TRBJ2-1

cdr3_aa: ASSQDGLALNSYNEQF
d_call: TRBD2
v_call: TRBV4-3
clone_size: .
j_call: TRBJ2-1

cdr3_aa: ASKRPGPYEQY
d_call: .
v_call: TRBV19
clone_size: .
j_call: TRBJ2-7

cdr3_aa: ASSYSAEYNEQF
d_call: .
v_call: TRBV9
clone_size: .
j_call: TRBJ2-1

cdr3_aa: ASSPYGQGVSYNSPLH
d_call: .
v_call: TRBV5-4
clone_size: .
j_call: TRBJ1-6

cdr3_aa: ASSLGTPEQF
d_call: .
v_call: TRBV28
clone_size: .
j_call: TRBJ2-1

cdr3_aa: ASRRDTGELF
d_call: .
v_call: TRBV4-1
clone_size: .
j_call: TRBJ2-2

cdr3_aa: ASSIWSATNEKLF
d_call: .
v_call: TRBV19
clone_size: .
j_call: TRBJ1-4

cdr3_aa: ASSLVGTGEDTEAF
d_call: TRBD1
v_call: TRBV27
clone_size: .
j_call: TRBJ1-1

cdr3_aa: ASSQELLQSYGYT
d_call: .
v_call: TRBV4-3
clone_size: once
j_call: TRBJ1-2

cdr3_aa: ASSLGEGFTDTQY
d_call: TRBD2
v_call: TRBV28
clone_size: .
j_call: TRBJ2-3

cdr3_aa: SVKWSGELF
d_call: .
v_call: TRBV29-1
clone_size: .
j_call: TRBJ2-2

cdr3_aa: ASSQGGAYNEQF
d_call: TRBD2
v_call: TRBV4-1
clone_size: .
j_call: TRBJ2-1

cdr3_aa: ASSDFPGQGIVETQY
d_call: TRBD1
v_call: TRBV23-1
clone_size: .
j_call: TRBJ2-5

cdr3_aa: ASSYVAAFSYNEQF
d_call: .
v_call: TRBV6-5
clone_size: once
j_call: TRBJ2-1

cdr3_aa: ASSQDSSGSFYNEQF
d_call: TRBD2
v_call: TRBV4-3
clone_size: .
j_call: TRBJ2-1

cdr3_aa: ASSLNRGLYTEAF
d_call: TRBD1
v_call: TRBV28
clone_size: .
j_call: TRBJ1-1

cdr3_aa: ASSPPGQSSGNTIY
d_call: TRBD1
v_call: TRBV7-9
clone_size: .
j_call: TRBJ1-3

cdr3_aa: ASSQGTGRYEQY
d_call: TRBD1
v_call: TRBV4-3
clone_size: once
j_call: .

cdr3_aa: ASSFGNNEQF
d_call: .
v_call: TRBV27
clone_size: once
j_call: TRBJ2-1

cdr3_aa: ASSTRLAGTTQETQY
d_call: .
v_call: TRBV21-1
clone_size: .
j_call: TRBJ2-5

cdr3_aa: ASSVGQGGPGEQY
d_call: TRBD1
v_call: TRBV6-5
clone_size: .
j_call: TRBJ2-7

cdr3_aa: ASSPGLAGSYEQY
d_call: TRBD2
v_call: TRBV28
clone_size: .
j_call: TRBJ2-7

cdr3_aa: ATSTANTGELF
d_call: .
v_call: TRBV7-2
clone_size: .
j_call: TRBJ2-2

cdr3_aa: ASTDLRSNEKLF
d_call: .
v_call: TRBV6-1
clone_size: .
j_call: TRBJ1-4

cdr3_aa: ASTPGGSTDTQY
d_call: TRBD2
v_call: TRBV28
clone_size: .
j_call: TRBJ2-3

cdr3_aa: ASSLGLAHYEQY
d_call: TRBD2
v_call: TRBV7-9
clone_size: .
j_call: TRBJ2-7

cdr3_aa: ASSERWEGSSGRLTEQF
d_call: TRBD2
v_call: TRBV2
clone_size: .
j_call: TRBJ2-1